These 13 T cell receptor beta chains share one sample of origin, sequenced in a study of early T cells in non-severe SARS-CoV-2 infection. From the 5' RACE reads, TCRdb called clonotypes with MiXCR, one entry per CDR3 protein. The table shows around 44,000 distinct CDR3 sequences, with 7.7% occurring only once. Sequencing was performed on whole blood. The receptor set was obtained from an adult who was a healthcare worker with PCR-confirmed SARS-CoV-2 infection or an uninfected control (not recorded which).

This clonotype was observed many times. The gene calls are TRBV5-1 and TRBJ1-1; TRBD1 aligns across 7 bases. The CDR3 is 13 amino acids. The V segment lost 4 bases and the J segment 7 bases; nucleotides outside the gene matches: 7. The germline V gene encodes CDR1 SGHRS and CDR2 YFSETQ. Written as DNA, the CDR3 is TGCGCCAGCAGCCGAAGTTGGGACAGTGAAGCTTTCTTT. Amino acids: CASSRSWDSEAFF.

This sequence joins TRBV27 and TRBJ1-2, with TRBD1 matching 8 bases. Trimming at V came to 6 bases and at J to 6 bases, leaving 9 bases not matched to a gene. Germline values: CDR1 MNHEY, CDR2 SMNVEV (reference sequence). This CDR3 is 14 amino acids long. The CDR3 coding sequence is TGTGCCAGCAGCGACTACCAGGGGGCGCATGGCTACACCTTC. Its translation: CASSDYQGAHGYTF.

The rearrangement uses TRBV14 and TRBJ2-5; D possibly corresponds to TRBD2 (6 bases). Trimming shortened V by 5 bases and J by 2 bases, and 18 bases separated the two germline ends. The CDR3 covers 16 residues. CDR1 and CDR2 from the germline V gene are SGHDN and FVKESK. CDR3: CASSFRYGGTQETQYF. In nucleotides, the CDR3 is TGTGCCAGCAGCTTTAGGTATGGAGGGACTCAAGAGACCCAGTACTTC.

The table lists this clonotype with many counts. The rearrangement joins TRBV3-1 to TRBJ2-1, with 9 bases aligning to TRBD1. The CDR3 has 16 amino acids. CDR1 is LGHDT and CDR2 is YNNKEL in the germline V gene (reference sequence). V shed 3 bases, J shed 1 base, and the junction held 4 bases outside the gene matches. CDR3 nucleotide sequence: TGTGCCAGCAGCCAGCCGGGACAGGGTTCCTACAATGAGCAGTTCTTC. Protein sequence: CASSQPGQGSYNEQFF.

Comments on this clonotype: Just one base apart from a much larger clone, this may be a read error. This chain connects TRBV30 to TRBJ1-1, with D tentatively TRBD1 (6 bases). CDR1 and CDR2 from the germline V gene are GTSNPN and SVGIG (reference sequence). The CDR3 is 14 amino acids. The CDR3 sequence is CVWSTGSSNTEAFF. CDR3 DNA sequence: TGTGTCTGGAGTACAGGGTCCTCGAACACTGAAGCTTTCTTT.

This clonotype has ten or more counts. The gene calls are TRBV10-3 and TRBJ1-1; D gene uncertain. The length of the CDR3 is 13 residues. Trimming took 7 bases from V and 1 from J, leaving 10 bases between them. Germline lookup yields CDR1 ENHRY and CDR2 SYGVKD. In nucleotides, the CDR3 is TGTGCCATCACTGGAGGGAAGAACACTGAAGCTTTCTTT. Translated: CAITGGKNTEAFF.

There are many counts of this clonotype. The rearrangement links TRBV6-5 to TRBJ2-3; the D gene is possibly TRBD1 (5 bases). Trimming removed 2 bases at V and 2 bases at J, with 8 bases between. The germline CDR1 and CDR2 sequences are MNHEY and SVGAGI. The CDR3 totals 14 residues. For the CDR3, the DNA is TGTGCCAGCAGTTACGTAGGGGCCACAGATACGCAGTATTTT. It codes for CASSYVGATDTQYF.

This clonotype was observed a single time. The gene calls are TRBV29-1 and TRBJ2-7; 7 bases fit TRBD1. J gave up 2 bases and V 0 bases, and 1 base lay outside the gene matches. The germline V gene has CDR1 SQVTM and CDR2 ANQGSEA. The CDR3 has 13 residues. Here the CDR3 DNA reads TGCAGCGTTGAAGAGGACAGGCCCTACGAGCAGTACTTC. It specifies CSVEEDRPYEQYF.

This clonotype was recorded at least ten times. CDR3 in DNA: TGTGCCAGCACCCGTAGCGGGGGGACCTACAATGAGCAGTTCTTC. This gives the protein CASTRSGGTYNEQFF. The chain recombines TRBV7-9 with TRBJ2-1; 10 bases align to TRBD2. This CDR3 comprises 15 residues. Germline V lookup: CDR1 SEHNR, CDR2 FQNEAQ (reference sequence). Trimming took 7 bases from V and 2 from J; bases not matched to a gene: 5.

This clonotype was recorded at least ten times. This chain uses TRBV7-6 with TRBJ1-5; a weak D match, TRBD1 (5 bases). The CDR3 length is 15 residues. Germline-derived CDR1 and CDR2 are SGHVS and FNYEAQ. V was pared by 1 base and J by 4 bases, with 11 bases between. CDR3 region: CASSLGQSDNQPQHF. Here the CDR3 DNA reads TGTGCCAGCAGCTTAGGACAGTCTGATAATCAGCCCCAGCATTTT.

The rearrangement uses TRBV11-2 and TRBJ2-5; D is possibly TRBD2 (6 bases). V lost 1 base and J 6 bases, leaving 15 bases between the germline ends. The CDR3 is made up of 15 amino acids. Germline V CDR1 and CDR2: SGHAT, FQNNGV. CDR3 sequence: CASSLVVGTPQTQYF. DNA of the CDR3: TGTGCCAGCAGCTTAGTAGTAGGGACTCCGCAGACCCAGTACTTC.

Written as DNA, the CDR3 is TGCAGTGTTACAGGGGCTGGAAACACCATATATTTT. Translating it yields CSVTGAGNTIYF. The chain uses TRBV20-1 and TRBJ1-3, with 7 bases lining up with TRBD1. The CDR3 loop spans 12 amino acids. The V gene end was trimmed by 7 bases and the J gene end by 2 bases; junction bases not matched to a gene: 2. CDR1 and CDR2 from the germline V gene are DFQATT and SNEGSKA (reference sequence).

This clonotype was seen at least ten times. The rearrangement joins TRBV14 to TRBJ2-7; possible D gene TRBD1, 6 bases. Germline V gene sequence: CDR1 SGHDN, CDR2 FVKESK. The CDR3 length is 14 residues. V was shortened by 4 bases and J by 2 bases, with 12 bases between the two germline ends. The CDR3 DNA follows: TGTGCCAGCAGCCCGACAGGTAGGACCTACGAGCAGTACTTC. Translation gives CASSPTGRTYEQYF.